A selection of T cell receptor beta chains follows, all from one sample in a study of cytomegalovirus exposure and HLA in healthy donors. Generated by immunoSEQ multiplex PCR, the TCRdb table keeps only in-frame clones and is missing some. This table holds approximately 230,000 clones, more than 85% found once. Specimen: PBMCs. The receptor set was obtained from a man aged 18-30 years in good health and CMV-seropositive. Both conserved end residues are part of each CDR3. A D gene is named only where the DNA matches it firmly. Clone size is not always given. Where it is, it says once, few, many or a class for expanded clones.

D gene,V gene,J gene,clone size,CDR3 DNA,CDR3 protein
.,TRBV18,TRBJ2-3,.,TGTGCCAGCTCACCAGTGTCAGGCGCCACAGATACGCAGTATTTT,CASSPVSGATDTQYF
.,TRBV10-3,TRBJ2-7,.,TGTGCCATCAGTGACCTCAGGGGTCACGAGCAGTACTTC,CAISDLRGHEQYF
.,TRBV5-6,TRBJ2-7,.,TGTGCCAGCAGCCACGGGGCCGTATACGAGCAGTACTTC,CASSHGAVYEQYF
.,TRBV28,TRBJ1-2,few,TGTGCCAGCAGGGTGAACTATGGCTACACCTTC,CASRVNYGYTF
TRBD2,TRBV2,TRBJ2-3,.,TGTGCCTGCGAGAAGGCGGGAGGGCTGGCAGATACGCAGTATTTT,CACEKAGGLADTQYF
TRBD1,TRBV5-1,TRBJ1-2,.,TGCGCCAGCAGCCCCACAGGGGCTAACTATGGCTACACCTTC,CASSPTGANYGYTF
TRBD1,TRBV5-1,TRBJ2-1,.,TGCGCCAGCAGCCAACAGAGACAGGGGGGAGTCCATGAGCAGTTCTTC,CASSQQRQGGVHEQFF
.,TRBV7-9,TRBJ2-3,.,TGTGCCAGCAGCCGCCTAGCTGGCCCAGATACGCAGTATTTT,CASSRLAGPDTQYF
TRBD1,TRBV5-1,TRBJ2-1,.,TGCGCCAGCACCGGCGGACAGGGCCCCAATGAGCAGTTCTTC,CASTGGQGPNEQFF
TRBD1,TRBV11-2,TRBJ2-2,.,TGTGCCAGCAGCCCAAGGGACAGGAACACCGGGGAGCTGTTTTTT,CASSPRDRNTGELFF
.,TRBV29-1,TRBJ2-1,.,TGCAGCGTTCTTACTGGTCTGAGCTCCTACAATGAGCAGTTCTTC,CSVLTGLSSYNEQFF
.,TRBV6-1,TRBJ2-7,.,TGTGCCGTCGGGCAGGTCGCCTACGAGCAGTACTTC,CAVGQVAYEQYF
.,TRBV7-2,TRBJ2-2,.,TGTGCCAGCAGCTTATTCTCCTTAAACACCGGGGAGCTGTTTTTT,CASSLFSLNTGELFF
TRBD2,TRBV6-5,TRBJ2-2,.,TGTGCCACCCGGGGTGGCGGGAGGCTCACCGGGGAGCTGTTTTTT,CATRGGGRLTGELFF
.,TRBV27,TRBJ2-3,.,TGTGCCAGCGCGTCGGGCATAAGCACAGATACGCAGTATTTT,CASASGISTDTQYF
.,TRBV28,TRBJ2-3,.,TGTGCCAGCAGTTTGATAAATAGGCGGTCTAGCACAGATACGCAGTATTTT,CASSLINRRSSTDTQYF
TRBD2,TRBV29-1,TRBJ2-2,.,TGCAGCGTTGCCACCGGGACTAGGTCCACCGGGGAGCTGTTTTTT,CSVATGTRSTGELFF
TRBD2,TRBV7-3,TRBJ2-5,.,TGTGCCAGCAGCTTAGGGACTAGCGGGACAGAGACCCAGTACTTC,CASSLGTSGTETQYF
TRBD2,TRBV18,TRBJ2-3,.,TGTGCCAGCTCACCACCATTGCCTAGCGGTAGCACAGATACGCAGTATTTT,CASSPPLPSGSTDTQYF
.,TRBV5-1,TRBJ1-2,.,TGCGCCAGCAGCTTGGCCGGGGCGGCAGCTAACTATGGCTACACCTTC,CASSLAGAAANYGYTF
TRBD1,TRBV7-3,TRBJ1-1,.,TGTGCCAGCAGCTTATCAAGAACAGGGGGCATCACTGAAGCTTTCTTT,CASSLSRTGGITEAFF
.,TRBV5-6,TRBJ1-2,.,TGTGCCAGCAGCTTGGCTACGGGTAACTATGGCTACACCTTC,CASSLATGNYGYTF
.,TRBV6-1,TRBJ1-2,.,TGTGCCAGCCGGACCGGCGGCTATGGCTACACCTTC,CASRTGGYGYTF
.,TRBV6-5,TRBJ1-1,.,TGTGCCAGCAGTCCCCAGGGGTCGTTCACTGAAGCTTTCTTT,CASSPQGSFTEAFF
TRBD2,TRBV28,TRBJ2-7,.,TGTGCCAGCAGTTCCTGGACTAGCGGGAGGGCCGGATTTAACTACGAGCAGTACTTC,CASSSWTSGRAGFNYEQYF
.,TRBV7-3,TRBJ1-1,.,TGTGCCAGCAGCTATAGACCGGACACTGAAGCTTTCTTT,CASSYRPDTEAFF
TRBD1,TRBV27,TRBJ2-7,.,TGTGCCAGCAGTTTCCTCGGGACAGGGGGCTACGAGCAGTACTTC,CASSFLGTGGYEQYF